The sample holds a few counts of the clone carrying this TCR beta chain. Its antigen is undetermined. The sample comes from a study of early T cells in non-severe SARS-CoV-2 infection. Study-wide findings and caveats: VDJdb matching, biased toward anti-spike CD8 responses, missed private and CD4 specificities.

Unique molecular identifiers were added to individual cDNA molecules. TCRdb re-called the 5' RACE reads with MiXCR, one entry per CDR3 protein. The sample shows more than 50,000 distinct CDR3 sequences, about 15% of them seen only once. V dropped 1 base and J dropped 7; count of bases not matched to a gene: 1. The CDR3 covers 14 residues. The germline V gene encodes CDR1 SEHNR and CDR2 FQNEAQ (reference sequence). Sequencing was performed on whole blood, taken at baseline. The chain joins TRBV7-9 to TRBJ1-6; 7 bases match TRBD1. This clonotype was obtained from an adult who was a healthcare worker with PCR-confirmed SARS-CoV-2 infection or an uninfected control (not recorded which). The CDR3 loop reads CASSLGDSNSPLHF. In DNA form, the CDR3 reads TGTGCCAGCAGCTTAGGGGACAGCAATTCACCCCTCCACTTT.